This TCR beta chain is drawn from a study of STAT5B mutations in CD4+ large granular lymphocyte leukemia (dated by TCRdb to between 2021 and 2024). Describing the broader study: Among healthy controls, the CDR3 'QG' motif was associated with a particular HLA allele. The study compared the TCRbeta repertoires of patients with CD4+ T-cell large granular lymphocyte leukemia against those of healthy blood donors. The purity of purified fractions was confirmed by flow cytometry on FACSCanto II or FACSVerse to exceed 95% among lymphocytes.

Points the paper makes about the study in general: The data were not HLA-matched, and the relatively small sample size could explain the higher clonality seen in CD4+ compared with CD8+ T-LGLL. The main leukemic clonotypes were found to be private to each patient, although approximately 26% of the main leukemic clonotypes were detected at low frequency in the non-leukemic repertoires of other patients. Greater clonality appeared to be present in CD4-sorted patient repertoires than in healthy CD4+ repertoires, and the difference was retained after the putative leukemic clones were removed. Enrichment of TRBV06-family usage was observed among the top patient clones (8/27) relative to healthy controls (2/35).

A note on this clone: Its recognized antigen is unknown. Base qualities are not recorded, but no much larger clone differs from it by a single base.

Healthy controls were 35 to 40 blood donors whose buffy coats came from the Finnish Red Cross blood service. All TCR-sequenced material derived from peripheral blood: patient blood samples and healthy donor buffy coats. Peripheral blood mononuclear cells were isolated by Ficoll-Hypaque gradient centrifugation. CD4+ cells were purified magnetically from the buffy coats of healthy controls. The Gentra Puregene Cell and Tissue kit was used to extract genomic DNA, and a Qubit 2.0 fluorometer was used to measure the amount of genomic DNA. The cysteine opens and the phenylalanine closes a CDR3 of 16 amino acids. Kept here is only the CDR3 DNA, which spans 48 bases and is read in frame from base 1. V is pared back by 1 base and J by 0 bases, with 7 bases lying between the germline termini. For CDR1 and CDR2, the germline V gene lists SGHNT and YENEEA. The immunoSEQ assay at survey resolution was applied to genomic DNA for sequencing of TCRbeta rearrangements. In the authors' own workflow: In the TCR sequencing data, the smallest productive clonotype frequency that could be detected was 2.59 x 10-5. Only productive TCRbeta rearrangements, defined as complete and in-frame sequences, were included in the analyses. Simpson clonality, calculated in the immunoSEQ Analyzer version 3.0, was used as the measure of sample clonality. Based on frequency, clones were grouped as very rare, small, medium, large (1-20%) or hyperexpanded (>20%). OLGA 1.2.3 estimated generation probabilities, VDJtools produced V-gene circos plots, VDJdb was queried for specificities, and GLIPH identified CDR3 motifs. TCRdb limited this immuneACCESS table to in-frame rearrangements with V and J called. A share of clones is missing; checked studies link under half to unresolved V genes, and the rest is unexplained. The V and J calls and clone size are taken from that table; D and trimming were inferred from the DNA. The sample table contains 15,000 to 20,000 clones; only one count was recorded for roughly 84% of them. The ten largest clonotypes hold roughly an eighth of the sample.

The TCR sequence derives from a human donor in good health. The chain couples TRBV11-3 to TRBJ2-6, with the D gene not confidently named. What was sequenced was CD4+ T cells from blood buffy coats. The CDR3 reads CASSLVGGSGANVLTF. In nucleotide form, the sequence is TGTGCCAGCAGCTTAGTCGGCGGCTCTGGGGCCAACGTCCTGACTTTC.